Detailed here is one TCR beta chain. Its antigen is currently unknown. The data belong to a study of cytomegalovirus exposure and HLA in healthy donors. Study-wide findings and caveats: An ancestry cluster, one associated with Asian ancestry, reportedly showed fewer N-insertions than the approximately 700-donor mean in a later analysis. TCR sequences were mostly rare, though some public TCRs occurred in many donors. Presence/absence results assume similar sequencing depth per donor, which may not hold. Exclusion as indistinguishable affected some V segments, including TRBV6-2 and TRBV6-3.

V lost 0 bases and J lost 7, with 15 bases in between. The CDR3 has 16 amino acids. The germline V gene has CDR1 LGHNA and CDR2 YNFKEQ. PCR involved 60 Vbeta and 13 Jbeta primers. TCRdb's copy holds only in-frame clones and misses some; the assay was immunoSEQ multiplex PCR. Here the sample spans under 200,000 clones, around 72% being singletons. The origin of this receptor is a woman in her thirties or forties in good health and CMV-seropositive. This chain links TRBV4-2 with TRBJ1-4, with D possibly being TRBD1 (6 bases). What was sequenced was PBMCs. CDR3 region: CASSQEIWTVSEKLFF. In DNA form, the CDR3 reads TGTGCCAGCAGCCAAGAAATCTGGACAGTATCTGAAAAACTGTTTTTT.